This passage covers 18 T cell receptor beta chains from one sample sequenced in a study of T-cell memory formation after mild COVID-19. TCRdb re-analysed the 5' RACE reads in MiXCR, keeping a single row per CDR3 protein. This repertoire shows hundreds of thousands of distinct CDR3 sequences, roughly 20% found once; its top ten account for approximately 12%. The sequencing input was PBMCs or a T cell subset sorted from them (not recorded which). The receptors shown here come from an adult woman who had mild COVID-19 (a few samples of this study predate the infection). Cell type and time point are not known.

This clonotype was seen many times. The chain carries TRBV5-1 and TRBJ2-1; 9 bases are a match to TRBD2. Germline-derived CDR1 and CDR2 are SGHRS and YFSETQ. CDR3 length: 15 residues. With V trimmed by 2 bases and J by 7 bases, 7 bases remained unmatched. In DNA, the CDR3 is TGCGCCAGCAGCTTTGGCGGGGGGGCTGTGAATGAGCAGTTCTTC. Its translation: CASSFGGGAVNEQFF.

The chain combines TRBV5-1 with TRBJ2-7; D gene uncertain. Germline CDR1 and CDR2: SGHRS and YFSETQ. V was cut by 5 bases and J by 2 bases, with 17 bases left in between. CDR3 length: 15 amino acids. The CDR3 nucleotides are TGCGCCAGCAGGTGGTCCAGCTCCTCTGCCTACGAGCAGTACTTC. Protein sequence: CASRWSSSSAYEQYF.

The chain recombines TRBV24-1 with TRBJ2-7; D unclear. Germline V CDR1 and CDR2: KGHDR, SFDVKD. This CDR3 is built from 16 residues. The CDR3 loop is CVSSPTDPLVPYEQYF. CDR3 in DNA: TGTGTCTCCTCTCCAACAGATCCCTTAGTTCCCTACGAGCAGTACTTC.

Only a few counts were recorded for this clonotype. The rearrangement links TRBV6-5 to TRBJ2-5; 7 bases line up with TRBD1. V lost 2 bases and J lost 5; bases outside the gene matches: 2. From germline, CDR1 is MNHEY and CDR2 SVGAGI. The CDR3 is 13 residues long. The CDR3 here is CASSYDRVETQYF. The CDR3 region has the DNA TGTGCCAGCAGTTACGACAGGGTGGAGACCCAGTACTTC.

This clonotype was observed a handful of times. The J gene is TRBJ2-7, the V gene TRBV6-2 or TRBV6-3; 9 nucleotides agree with TRBD1. The CDR3 spans 15 residues. Trimming took 6 bases from V and 0 from J; bases not matched to a gene: 6. Germline V gene sequence: CDR1 MNHEY, CDR2 SVGEGT. CDR3 DNA: TGTGCCAGCAGGGATGGGACAGGGTCCTCCTACGAGCAGTACTTC. Amino acid sequence: CASRDGTGSSYEQYF.

This clonotype was seen only a few times. CDR3 sequence: CASSLALGGPGYEQYF. DNA for the CDR3: TGTGCCAGCAGTTTAGCGCTAGGGGGGCCGGGGTACGAGCAGTACTTC. The genes are TRBV12-3 or TRBV12-4 and TRBJ2-7, with D perhaps TRBD1 or TRBD2 (6 bases each). The germline V and J ends were trimmed by 0 bases and 4 bases, with 16 bases remaining between them. The CDR3 is made up of 16 amino acids.

This clonotype has more than one count but fewer than ten. The CDR3 nucleotides are TGCAGCGTTGTGGGTCCGGGAAAGGGGGAAAAACTGTTTTTT. Encoded protein: CSVVGPGKGEKLFF. This chain connects TRBV29-1 to TRBJ1-4; D is perhaps TRBD1 (5 bases). V lost 4 bases and J 8 bases, leaving 17 bases between the germline ends. The CDR3 has 14 residues. Germline V gene lookup returns CDR1 SQVTM and CDR2 ANQGSEA.

The chain links TRBV6-2 or TRBV6-3 to TRBJ2-5; D assignment may be TRBD1 or TRBD2 (5 bases each). V lost 7 bases and J lost 4, with 19 bases in between. The CDR3 has 15 residues. CDR1 MNHEY and CDR2 SVGEGT come from the germline V gene. CDR3: CASTQGLARGETQYF. Written as DNA, the CDR3 is TGTGCCAGCACCCAAGGACTGGCGAGGGGAGAGACCCAGTACTTC.

This chain links TRBV7-2 with TRBJ1-6; D remains ambiguous. This CDR3 is built from 15 residues. Germline CDR1 is SGHTA and CDR2 is FQGNSA. V lost 5 bases and J lost 7, with 15 bases in between. The CDR3 protein is CASSQETLKNSPLHF. CDR3 coding DNA: TGTGCCAGCAGCCAAGAGACACTAAAAAATTCACCCCTCCACTTT.

The chain has TRBV28 and TRBJ2-1; no clear D gene. Germline assignment: CDR1 MDHEN and CDR2 SYDVKM. The CDR3 length is 14 residues. Trimming shortened V by 7 bases and J by 10 bases, and 20 bases separated the two germline ends. In nucleotides, the CDR3 is TGTGCCAGCAATAACCCGGCGGACCCAGCGGAGCAGTTCTTC. Protein product: CASNNPADPAEQFF.

The chain recombines TRBV7-6 with TRBJ2-5; unclear D gene. This CDR3 is 14 amino acids long. CDR1 and CDR2 from the germline V gene are SGHVS and FNYEAQ. V was clipped by 4 bases and J by 0 bases, with 9 bases between them. The CDR3 DNA sequence: TGTGCCAGCAGCTCAGACACCTACCAAGAGACCCAGTACTTC. Translating it yields CASSSDTYQETQYF.

The chain is built from TRBV7-9 and TRBJ2-1; D uncertain. Between the trimmed V and J ends, which lost 1 base and 3 bases, there was a span of 13 bases. The CDR3 is 16 residues long. Looked up from germline, CDR1 is SEHNR and CDR2 is FQNEAQ (reference sequence). The CDR3 nucleotides are TGTGCCAGCAGCTTAGGTCCTGACTTCGTCTACAATGAGCAGTTCTTC. It codes for CASSLGPDFVYNEQFF.

The chain recombines TRBV4-1 with TRBJ2-3; no firm D call. Germline CDR1 reads MGHRA; CDR2 reads YSYEKL. V was cut by 0 bases and J by 0 bases, with 7 bases left in between. The CDR3 spans 15 residues. The CDR3 is CASSQDWPSTDTQYF. In DNA form, the CDR3 reads TGCGCCAGCAGCCAAGACTGGCCTAGCACAGATACGCAGTATTTT.

This chain uses TRBV30 with TRBJ2-3; TRBD1 aligns across 10 bases. The CDR3 contains 15 residues. V shed 2 bases and J 5 bases; nucleotides not matched to a gene: 7. Germline loops: CDR1 GTSNPN, CDR2 SVGIG (reference sequence). This chain's CDR3 is CAWSPGTGAGDTQYF. In DNA, the CDR3 is TGTGCCTGGAGTCCCGGGACAGGGGCGGGAGATACGCAGTATTTT.

The chain links TRBV5-6 to TRBJ2-1; TRBD2 matches at 10 bases. The germline V gene has CDR1 SGHDT and CDR2 YYEEEE. The junction had 16 bases not matched to a gene; V was cut back by 5 bases and J by 5 bases. The CDR3 covers 18 residues. CDR3 sequence (DNA): TGTGCCAGCAGTCCACCTGGGAGGGCACTAGCGGGGAACAATGAGCAGTTCTTC. It encodes CASSPPGRALAGNNEQFF. The whole variable domain, filled in from reference TRBV5-6 and TRBJ2-1, reads DAGVTQSPTHLIKTRGQQVTLRCSPKSGHDTVSWYQQALGQGPQFIFQYYEEEERQRGNFPDRFSGHQFPNYSSELNVNALLLGDSALYLCASSPPGRALAGNNEQFFGPGTRLTVL.

CDR3 DNA sequence: TGTGCCACCAGTGATGGACTACTTACGCAGTATTTT. Translating gives CATSDGLLTQYF. This rearrangement joins TRBV24-1 to TRBJ2-3; weak D call: TRBD2 (6 bases). Per the germline V gene, CDR1 is KGHDR and CDR2 is SFDVKD. The CDR3 spans 12 residues. The V and J ends lost 3 bases and 8 bases respectively, with 8 bases between them.

The chain joins TRBV2 to TRBJ1-1; 10 bases are shared with TRBD1. CDR1 is SNHLY and CDR2 is FYNNEI in the germline V gene. The length of the CDR3 is 14 residues. V was clipped by 7 bases and J by 5 bases; unmatched bases: 7. The CDR3 region has the DNA TGTGCCAGCATTCGGACAGGGGGGCGGACTGAAGCTTTCTTT. It specifies CASIRTGGRTEAFF.

This sequence joins TRBV6-2 or TRBV6-3 and TRBJ2-1; 10 bases match TRBD2. The length of the CDR3 is 16 residues. Germline V lookup: CDR1 MNHEY, CDR2 SVGEGT. Trimming at V came to 7 bases and at J to 5 bases, leaving 11 bases not matched to a gene. The CDR3 spells CASNGPPSGRHNEQFF. CDR3 nucleotide sequence: TGTGCCAGCAACGGCCCTCCTAGCGGGAGACACAATGAGCAGTTCTTC.